These T cell receptor beta chains were read from a single sample in a study of T cells after yellow fever vaccination. MiXCR, applied by TCRdb to the 5' RACE reads, yields one record per CDR3 protein. The sample lists a few hundred thousand distinct CDR3 sequences, over 15% occurring once. Sample: PBMCs, taken before the yellow fever booster vaccination. The receptors were sampled from a man younger than 30 who received the YFV17D yellow fever vaccine. CDR3s include the opening cysteine and the closing phenylalanine or tryptophan. Each record gives: D gene, J gene, V gene, clone size, CDR3 DNA, CDR3 protein. The D gene is left open where the match is weak. Rows give clone size only sometimes, using once, few, many, or a class for an expanded clone.

d_call: -
j_call: TRBJ1-1
v_call: TRBV7-2
clone_size: few
cdr3_nt: TGTGCCAGCAGCCTCGGGTGGGAGCTCACTGAAGCTTTCTTT
cdr3_aa: CASSLGWELTEAFF

d_call: -
j_call: TRBJ1-1
v_call: TRBV27
clone_size: -
cdr3_nt: TGTGCCAGCAGTTTCTCTCCGAGGGGGAACACTGATGCTTTCTTT
cdr3_aa: CASSFSPRGNTDAFF

d_call: TRBD2
j_call: TRBJ2-5
v_call: TRBV7-9
clone_size: -
cdr3_nt: TGTGCCAGCAGCTCCGGGGGACTAGCGGGGACGACTGGAGAGACCCAGTACTTC
cdr3_aa: CASSSGGLAGTTGETQYF

d_call: -
j_call: TRBJ1-2
v_call: TRBV6-2/TRBV6-3
clone_size: few
cdr3_nt: TGTGCCAGCACCCATCGGACAGCCTATGGCTACACCTTC
cdr3_aa: CASTHRTAYGYTF

d_call: TRBD2
j_call: TRBJ2-4
v_call: TRBV6-2/TRBV6-3
clone_size: few
cdr3_nt: TGTGCCAGCAGTTACCCCCTAGCGGGGGGCCTATACGAGGAAGCCAAAAACATTCAGTACTTC
cdr3_aa: CASSYPLAGGLYEEAKNIQYF

d_call: TRBD1
j_call: TRBJ2-1
v_call: TRBV29-1
clone_size: few
cdr3_nt: TGCAGCGCAGGACAGGGGACCCTCAATGAGCAGTTCTTC
cdr3_aa: CSAGQGTLNEQFF

d_call: TRBD2
j_call: TRBJ2-1
v_call: TRBV20-1
clone_size: -
cdr3_nt: TGCAGTGCTCCCGGATTTAGCGGGGCGCAATACAATGAGCAGTTCTTC
cdr3_aa: CSAPGFSGAQYNEQFF

d_call: TRBD1
j_call: TRBJ2-3
v_call: TRBV12-3/TRBV12-4
clone_size: few
cdr3_nt: TGTGCCAGCAGAAGACAGGGTATGGTGGATACGCAGTATTTT
cdr3_aa: CASRRQGMVDTQYF

d_call: TRBD2
j_call: TRBJ2-7
v_call: TRBV9
clone_size: -
cdr3_nt: TGTGCCAGCAGCCGACTAGCGGGGGGGTTCGAGCAGTACTTC
cdr3_aa: CASSRLAGGFEQYF

d_call: -
j_call: TRBJ1-2
v_call: TRBV19
clone_size: -
cdr3_nt: TGTGCCACCGGAATGGGACCTTATGGCTACACCTTC
cdr3_aa: CATGMGPYGYTF

d_call: TRBD1
j_call: TRBJ2-4
v_call: TRBV2
clone_size: -
cdr3_nt: TGTGCCAGCAGGGAGACAGGGGTGATGAAAAACATTCAGTACTTC
cdr3_aa: CASRETGVMKNIQYF

d_call: -
j_call: TRBJ1-6
v_call: TRBV20-1
clone_size: -
cdr3_nt: TGCAGTGCAACACAAACCACGGGAGGTTCACCCCTCCACTTT
cdr3_aa: CSATQTTGGSPLHF

d_call: TRBD1
j_call: TRBJ1-2
v_call: TRBV6-1
clone_size: -
cdr3_nt: TGTGCCAGCAGTGAAGGGACAGGGAATGGCTACACCTTC
cdr3_aa: CASSEGTGNGYTF

d_call: -
j_call: TRBJ2-3
v_call: TRBV20-1
clone_size: -
cdr3_nt: TGCAGTGCTATACGGGACACGACAGATACGCAGTATTTT
cdr3_aa: CSAIRDTTDTQYF

d_call: TRBD1
j_call: TRBJ1-6
v_call: TRBV18
clone_size: -
cdr3_nt: TGTGCCAGCTCACCACGACAGGGGGGGGATTCACCCCTCCACTTT
cdr3_aa: CASSPRQGGDSPLHF

d_call: -
j_call: TRBJ1-2
v_call: TRBV18
clone_size: few
cdr3_nt: TGTGCCAGCTCACCAGGGACGCCATCATATGGCTACACCTTC
cdr3_aa: CASSPGTPSYGYTF

d_call: -
j_call: TRBJ1-2
v_call: TRBV4-1
clone_size: few
cdr3_nt: TGCGCCAGCAGCCACCCGTGGGGCAGTCAGTACTATGGCTACACCTTC
cdr3_aa: CASSHPWGSQYYGYTF

d_call: -
j_call: TRBJ1-2
v_call: TRBV18
clone_size: -
cdr3_nt: TGTGCCAGCTCAGTAACACAGGGTGAGGCCTATGGCTACACCTTC
cdr3_aa: CASSVTQGEAYGYTF

d_call: TRBD2
j_call: TRBJ2-2
v_call: TRBV6-2/TRBV6-3
clone_size: -
cdr3_nt: TGTGCCAGCAAGATGGCCCAGGGTCTAGCGGGGGGCCGGGACTGGGAGCTGTTTTTT
cdr3_aa: CASKMAQGLAGGRDWELFF

d_call: -
j_call: TRBJ2-5
v_call: TRBV7-2
clone_size: -
cdr3_nt: TGTGCCAGCAGCCTTGGGACTGACAGACTTCAAGAGACCCAGTACTTC
cdr3_aa: CASSLGTDRLQETQYF

d_call: TRBD1
j_call: TRBJ1-2
v_call: TRBV5-1
clone_size: few
cdr3_nt: TGCGCCAGCAACGACAGGGGTTACGGCTACACCTTC
cdr3_aa: CASNDRGYGYTF

d_call: TRBD1
j_call: TRBJ2-2
v_call: TRBV29-1
clone_size: few
cdr3_nt: TGCAGCGCCGGGACAGGGGGCGGTTCTGGGGAGCTGTTTTTT
cdr3_aa: CSAGTGGGSGELFF

d_call: TRBD2
j_call: TRBJ2-5
v_call: TRBV7-9
clone_size: few
cdr3_nt: TGTGCCAGCAGCTTAGCGGGACTATTAAGGGAGACCCAGTACTTC
cdr3_aa: CASSLAGLLRETQYF

d_call: TRBD2
j_call: TRBJ2-2
v_call: TRBV7-8
clone_size: -
cdr3_nt: TGTGCCAGCAGCTCTGTCGGGACTAGCGGGGGTTTAACCGGGGAGCTGTTTTTT
cdr3_aa: CASSSVGTSGGLTGELFF

d_call: -
j_call: TRBJ1-1
v_call: TRBV7-7
clone_size: many
cdr3_nt: TGTGCCAGCAGCTTAAACGGGAACACTGAAGCTTTCTTT
cdr3_aa: CASSLNGNTEAFF

d_call: -
j_call: TRBJ1-6
v_call: TRBV4-2
clone_size: -
cdr3_nt: TGTGCCAGCAGCCAAGCTCCGGGTAGCGATTCACCCCTCCACTTT
cdr3_aa: CASSQAPGSDSPLHF

d_call: -
j_call: TRBJ2-5
v_call: TRBV5-1
clone_size: -
cdr3_nt: TGCGCCAGCAGCTTGGAAACCGCCCAAGAGACCCAGTACTTC
cdr3_aa: CASSLETAQETQYF

d_call: -
j_call: TRBJ1-2
v_call: TRBV20-1
clone_size: few
cdr3_nt: TGCAGTGCTAGAGAGCGTTATGGCTACACCTTC
cdr3_aa: CSARERYGYTF

d_call: -
j_call: TRBJ1-6
v_call: TRBV12-3/TRBV12-4
clone_size: -
cdr3_nt: TGTGCCAGCAGTCAGACGAGTTCACCCCTCCACTTT
cdr3_aa: CASSQTSSPLHF

d_call: TRBD2
j_call: TRBJ2-1
v_call: TRBV11-2
clone_size: -
cdr3_nt: TGTGCCAGCAGTCTTAGCGGGGGGGCCTTAAATGAGCAGTTCTTC
cdr3_aa: CASSLSGGALNEQFF

d_call: -
j_call: TRBJ2-2
v_call: TRBV7-2
clone_size: -
cdr3_nt: TGTGCCAGCAGCTTAGTGCTTACCGGGGAGCTGTTTTTT
cdr3_aa: CASSLVLTGELFF

d_call: -
j_call: TRBJ2-3
v_call: TRBV20-1
clone_size: few
cdr3_nt: TGCAGTGCTAAAAGGCCAAACAAGAGAGATACGCAGTATTTT
cdr3_aa: CSAKRPNKRDTQYF

d_call: TRBD2
j_call: TRBJ2-2
v_call: TRBV7-3
clone_size: -
cdr3_nt: TGTGCCAGCAGCTTCGGGCGGGGGATCCCCGGGGAGCTGTTTTTT
cdr3_aa: CASSFGRGIPGELFF

d_call: -
j_call: TRBJ2-7
v_call: TRBV11-2
clone_size: -
cdr3_nt: TGTGCCAGCAGCTTAAACGAGGGTCAGGACGAGCAGTACTTC
cdr3_aa: CASSLNEGQDEQYF

d_call: -
j_call: TRBJ2-4
v_call: TRBV12-3/TRBV12-4
clone_size: few
cdr3_nt: TGTGCCAGCAGTTTCTGGGAGTCGGTTGACATTCAGTACTTC
cdr3_aa: CASSFWESVDIQYF

d_call: -
j_call: TRBJ1-6
v_call: TRBV12-3/TRBV12-4
clone_size: -
cdr3_nt: TGTGCCAGCAACCAGGGTATGGCTTCACCCCTCCACTTT
cdr3_aa: CASNQGMASPLHF

d_call: -
j_call: TRBJ1-5
v_call: TRBV20-1
clone_size: few
cdr3_nt: TGCAGTGCTAGGGGCATAGATAGCAATCAGCCCCAGCATTTT
cdr3_aa: CSARGIDSNQPQHF

d_call: -
j_call: TRBJ2-1
v_call: TRBV7-8
clone_size: -
cdr3_nt: TGTGCCAGCAGCTTAGCGCGGCTAGCTCCCTGGTTCTTC
cdr3_aa: CASSLARLAPWFF

d_call: TRBD2
j_call: TRBJ2-1
v_call: TRBV6-5
clone_size: few
cdr3_nt: TGTGCCAGCAGTTATGCCCTAGCGGGGGGGCGAGATGAGCAGTTCTTC
cdr3_aa: CASSYALAGGRDEQFF

d_call: TRBD1
j_call: TRBJ2-3
v_call: TRBV24-1
clone_size: few
cdr3_nt: TGTGCCACCAGTGTGACAGGGGAAAAGTCAGATACGCAGTATTTT
cdr3_aa: CATSVTGEKSDTQYF

d_call: TRBD1
j_call: TRBJ1-1
v_call: TRBV12-3/TRBV12-4
clone_size: -
cdr3_nt: TGTGCCAGCAGTCCATGGACAGGGTTGGACACTGAAGCTTTCTTT
cdr3_aa: CASSPWTGLDTEAFF

d_call: -
j_call: TRBJ1-5
v_call: TRBV3-1
clone_size: -
cdr3_nt: TGTGCCAGCAGCCAAGGTCCGCAGAGCAATCAGCCCCAGCATTTT
cdr3_aa: CASSQGPQSNQPQHF

d_call: -
j_call: TRBJ1-2
v_call: TRBV18
clone_size: -
cdr3_nt: TGTGCCAGCTCACGGACACGGCTTATGGACTATGGCTACACCTTC
cdr3_aa: CASSRTRLMDYGYTF

d_call: -
j_call: TRBJ1-2
v_call: TRBV4-3
clone_size: -
cdr3_nt: TGCGCCAGCAGCCAAGGTACGGGAGGGGACTATGGCTACACCTTC
cdr3_aa: CASSQGTGGDYGYTF

d_call: -
j_call: TRBJ1-2
v_call: TRBV5-1
clone_size: -
cdr3_nt: TGCGCCAGCAGCCCACTGGAAGGAGGCTACACCTTC
cdr3_aa: CASSPLEGGYTF

d_call: TRBD1
j_call: TRBJ2-6
v_call: TRBV5-6
clone_size: -
cdr3_nt: TGTGCCAGCAGCTTGACAGGGGCTGTATCTGGGGCCAACGTCCTGACTTTC
cdr3_aa: CASSLTGAVSGANVLTF

d_call: -
j_call: TRBJ2-5
v_call: TRBV5-5
clone_size: -
cdr3_nt: TGTGCCAGCAGCTTTGGCTACTCACAAGAGACCCAGTACTTC
cdr3_aa: CASSFGYSQETQYF

d_call: -
j_call: TRBJ2-3
v_call: TRBV5-4
clone_size: few
cdr3_nt: TGTGCCAGCAGCTTGTTGGGGGCTAGCACAGATACGCAGTATTTT
cdr3_aa: CASSLLGASTDTQYF

d_call: TRBD2
j_call: TRBJ2-1
v_call: TRBV4-3
clone_size: few
cdr3_nt: TGCGCCAGCAGCCAAGACGCGACTAGCGGGGGGAATGAGCAGTTCTTC
cdr3_aa: CASSQDATSGGNEQFF

d_call: -
j_call: TRBJ1-1
v_call: TRBV12-3/TRBV12-4
clone_size: few
cdr3_nt: TGTGCCAGCAGCCCGAGTAGTTTTAGAACTGAAGCTTTCTTT
cdr3_aa: CASSPSSFRTEAFF

d_call: TRBD2
j_call: TRBJ2-5
v_call: TRBV7-8
clone_size: -
cdr3_nt: TGTGCCAGCAGCTCCGAACTAGCGCACTGGGGGACCCAGTACTTC
cdr3_aa: CASSSELAHWGTQYF

d_call: -
j_call: TRBJ1-5
v_call: TRBV20-1
clone_size: -
cdr3_nt: TGCAGTGCTAAGATGCCAGGGCCTCAGCCCCAGCATTTT
cdr3_aa: CSAKMPGPQPQHF

d_call: -
j_call: TRBJ2-5
v_call: TRBV20-1
clone_size: -
cdr3_nt: TGCAGTGCTAGCGGTCTGGAGACCCAGTACTTC
cdr3_aa: CSASGLETQYF